A selection of T cell receptor beta chains follows, all from one sample in a study of blood T cells in healthy people across ages. TCRdb called the 5' RACE reads again in MiXCR, with one record for every CDR3 protein. The table shows around 850,000 distinct CDR3 sequences, with 36% occurring only once. Sequenced input: blood. The receptors derive from a man aged 18-30 years in good health. The CDR3 runs from the conserved cysteine through the conserved F or W. Each record gives: D gene, V gene, clone size, J gene, CDR3 protein, CDR3 DNA. A D gene is named only where the DNA matches it firmly. Clone size, where shown, is once, few, many, or a class for clones that have expanded.

.	TRBV20-1	.	TRBJ2-4	CSATDHPRGPYHEQYF	TGCAGTGCTACAGATCACCCACGTGGGCCGTACCATGAGCAGTACTTC
TRBD2	TRBV20-1	.	TRBJ2-5	CSARSLIAGGGYDEQYF	TGCAGTGCTAGATCCTTAATAGCGGGGGGGGGTTACGATGAGCAGTACTTC
.	TRBV5-6	.	TRBJ2-5	CASSFLSGWSETQYF	TGTGCCAGCAGCTTTCTGAGCGGGTGGTCGGAGACCCAGTACTTC
.	TRBV6-6	few	TRBJ1-1	CASSYSAGAEAFF	TGTGCCAGCAGTTACTCTGCGGGGGCGGAAGCTTTCTTT
.	TRBV12-3/TRBV12-4	few	TRBJ1-1	CASSLGREAEAFF	TGTGCCAGCAGTTTAGGGCGGGAAGCTGAAGCTTTCTTT
.	TRBV28	.	TRBJ2-2	CASTMGLELFF	TGTGCCAGCACAATGGGCCTGGAGCTGTTTTTT
TRBD2	TRBV20-1	.	TRBJ2-1	CSARAKSGGYNEQFF	TGCAGTGCTAGAGCTAAAAGCGGGGGGTACAATGAGCAGTTCTTC
.	TRBV4-3	many	TRBJ2-1	CASSQDRAWDNEQFF	TGCGCCAGCAGCCAAGATAGGGCTTGGGACAATGAGCAGTTCTTC
.	TRBV7-2	.	TRBJ2-1	CASSPHSYNEQFF	TGTGCCAGCAGCCCCCACTCCTACAATGAGCAGTTCTTC
.	TRBV12-3/TRBV12-4	.	TRBJ2-7	CASSRLQGDEQYF	TGTGCCAGCAGTCGCTTACAGGGTGATGAGCAGTACTTC
.	TRBV5-5	few	TRBJ1-2	CASSSDSGGYGYTF	TGTGCCAGCAGTTCAGACAGTGGGGGCTATGGCTACACCTTC
.	TRBV7-8	few	TRBJ2-1	CASSLVRVALRASYNEQFF	TGTGCCAGCAGCTTAGTAAGGGTCGCGTTAAGGGCCTCCTACAATGAGCAGTTCTTC
.	TRBV25-1	.	TRBJ2-3	CASSESGVMGSTDTQYF	TGTGCCAGCAGTGAATCAGGGGTAATGGGGAGCACAGATACGCAGTATTTT
TRBD1	TRBV19	.	TRBJ2-7	CASSITGTDSTYEQYF	TGTGCCAGTAGTATAACGGGGACAGACTCTACCTACGAGCAGTACTTC
.	TRBV2	few	TRBJ2-2	CASREGRVIGDTGELFF	TGTGCCAGCAGGGAGGGCCGGGTTATAGGCGACACCGGGGAGCTGTTTTTT
TRBD2	TRBV5-4	.	TRBJ2-1	CASSFGGAGKDEQFF	TGTGCCAGCAGCTTCGGGGGGGCCGGAAAGGACGAGCAGTTCTTC
TRBD1	TRBV7-9	once	TRBJ1-6	CASSLVGDRKNSPLHF	TGTGCCAGCAGCTTAGTTGGGGACAGGAAAAATTCACCCCTCCACTTT
.	TRBV7-2	.	TRBJ2-7	CASSSGSISGNEQYF	TGTGCCAGCAGCTCCGGGTCAATCTCAGGCAATGAGCAGTACTTC
TRBD1	TRBV5-1	.	TRBJ2-2	CASSSGWDRTAMGGELFF	TGCGCCAGCAGCTCAGGATGGGACAGAACAGCCATGGGCGGGGAGCTGTTTTTT
.	TRBV5-1	many	TRBJ2-5	CASSANQETQYF	TGCGCCAGCAGCGCGAACCAAGAGACCCAGTACTTC
TRBD2	TRBV4-3	many	TRBJ2-5	CASSQYDGTSGLYQETQYF	TGCGCCAGCAGTCAATACGACGGGACTAGCGGGCTGTACCAAGAGACCCAGTACTTC
TRBD1	TRBV12-3/TRBV12-4	.	TRBJ1-1	CASSPDRVIDEAFF	TGTGCCAGCAGCCCAGACAGGGTCATCGATGAAGCTTTCTTT
.	TRBV7-9	.	TRBJ2-3	CASNERKGFSDTQYF	TGTGCCAGCAACGAACGCAAGGGGTTTTCAGATACGCAGTATTTT
.	TRBV27	few	TRBJ1-1	CASSYSTGTDTEAFF	TGTGCCAGCAGTTATTCAACAGGGACGGACACTGAAGCTTTCTTT
TRBD2	TRBV6-6	few	TRBJ2-4	CASSYRGGWDIQYF	TGTGCCAGCAGTTACCGGGGAGGGTGGGACATTCAGTACTTC
TRBD1	TRBV7-3	few	TRBJ2-5	CASSLTGDRWETQYF	TGTGCCAGCAGCTTAACGGGGGACAGATGGGAGACCCAGTACTTC
.	TRBV20-1	few	TRBJ2-2	CSAREGGGTGELFF	TGCAGTGCTAGAGAGGGGGGAGGCACCGGGGAGCTGTTTTTT
TRBD1	TRBV20-1	.	TRBJ2-7	CSARGGGRHDEQYF	TGCAGTGCTAGAGGAGGGGGCCGTCACGACGAGCAGTACTTC
.	TRBV3-1	few	TRBJ2-1	CASSQERSAYNEQFF	TGTGCCAGCAGCCAGGAGCGGAGCGCCTACAATGAGCAGTTCTTC
.	TRBV7-2	.	TRBJ2-7	CASSYLQGKSYEQYF	TGTGCCAGCAGCTACCTCCAGGGAAAATCCTACGAGCAGTACTTC
TRBD1	TRBV5-6	.	TRBJ1-2	CASSIRDRAGGYTF	TGTGCCAGCAGCATCCGGGACAGGGCTGGTGGCTACACCTTC
TRBD2	TRBV27	.	TRBJ2-5	CASSPLWRGGLWETQYF	TGTGCCAGCAGCCCCCTCTGGCGGGGGGGCCTTTGGGAGACCCAGTACTTC
.	TRBV20-1	few	TRBJ2-1	CSARDDRPYYNEQFF	TGCAGTGCTAGAGATGACCGACCCTATTACAATGAGCAGTTCTTC
.	TRBV18	many	TRBJ1-5	CASSGTASNQPQHF	TGTGCCAGCTCCGGGACTGCTAGCAATCAGCCCCAGCATTTT
.	TRBV29-1	.	TRBJ1-5	CSVWDINQPQHF	TGCAGCGTTTGGGACATTAATCAGCCCCAGCATTTT
TRBD1	TRBV4-3	many	TRBJ2-3	CASSQVYRGGDTQYF	TGCGCCAGCAGCCAAGTTTACAGGGGTGGAGATACGCAGTATTTT
.	TRBV5-1	many	TRBJ2-5	CASTTGWGETQYF	TGCGCCAGCACGACAGGCTGGGGAGAGACCCAGTACTTC
.	TRBV9	many	TRBJ1-2	CASSASNIRGAYGYTF	TGTGCCAGCAGCGCTTCCAATATACGGGGGGCCTATGGCTACACCTTC
.	TRBV29-1	.	TRBJ2-5	CSGEVGETQYF	TGCAGCGGGGAGGTTGGGGAGACCCAGTACTTC
.	TRBV7-2	many	TRBJ1-2	CASSLLVRTPNNYGYTF	TGTGCCAGCAGCTTATTGGTTAGGACCCCCAATAACTATGGCTACACCTTC
.	TRBV5-1	.	TRBJ1-1	CASSLEGAGTEAFF	TGCGCCAGCAGCTTGGAAGGGGCCGGCACTGAAGCTTTCTTT
.	TRBV6-2/TRBV6-3	.	TRBJ1-5	CASRTRLDLSRNQPQHF	TGTGCCAGCAGAACGCGGTTGGATTTGAGCCGCAATCAGCCCCAGCATTTT
.	TRBV3-1	few	TRBJ2-3	CASSQAAGMQYF	TGTGCCAGCAGCCAAGCGGCGGGGATGCAGTATTTT
.	TRBV12-5	few	TRBJ2-3	CASGLVPGASTDTQYF	TGTGCTAGTGGTTTGGTCCCTGGGGCTTCAACAGATACGCAGTATTTT
TRBD1	TRBV29-1	.	TRBJ2-1	CSVAGETGSHNEQFF	TGCAGCGTTGCAGGTGAGACAGGGAGCCACAATGAGCAGTTCTTC
TRBD1	TRBV27	.	TRBJ2-5	CASSFSGQGAGGQYF	TGTGCCAGCAGTTTCTCCGGGCAGGGGGCAGGTGGGCAGTACTTC
.	TRBV4-3	.	TRBJ1-4	CASSQDLDSHNEKLFF	TGCGCCAGCAGCCAAGATCTCGACAGTCATAATGAAAAACTGTTTTTT
TRBD1	TRBV6-6	few	TRBJ2-7	CASTVTGTYEQYF	TGTGCCAGCACCGTGACAGGGACCTACGAGCAGTACTTC
.	TRBV27	.	TRBJ2-7	CASSFPGLYNEQYF	TGTGCCAGCAGTTTCCCGGGCCTTTACAATGAGCAGTACTTC
.	TRBV7-2	.	TRBJ2-2	CASSSENWAGELFF	TGTGCCAGCAGCTCAGAGAATTGGGCCGGGGAGCTGTTTTTT
.	TRBV7-9	.	TRBJ2-7	CASSSLGAEYNEQYF	TGTGCCAGCAGCAGCCTGGGGGCAGAGTACAATGAGCAGTACTTC
.	TRBV5-4	.	TRBJ2-3	CASSLQYYTYTDTQYF	TGTGCCAGCAGCTTGCAATACTATACTTACACAGATACGCAGTATTTT
TRBD2	TRBV4-2	.	TRBJ2-1	CASSQDEAGGGIYNEQFF	TGTGCCAGCAGCCAAGATGAAGCCGGCGGGGGGATCTACAATGAGCAGTTCTTC